These 9 T cell receptor beta chains came from one sample sequenced in a study of identical twins. MiXCR, run by TCRdb on the 5' RACE reads, gives a single entry per CDR3 protein. The table lists hundreds of thousands of distinct CDR3 sequences, around a sixth of them singletons, with around 14% in the top ten. Another study also made use of these data, one on T cells expressing NK-cell markers.

Sequences were obtained from PBMCs. The source is a young woman in good health.

This clonotype was picked up a small number of times. The chain is built from TRBV20-1 and TRBJ2-3; D may correspond to TRBD1 or TRBD2 (5 bases each). The germline V gene has CDR1 DFQATT and CDR2 SNEGSKA (reference sequence). With 5 bases removed from V and 4 bases from J, the gap between germline ends came to 13 bases. This CDR3 has 13 amino acids. CDR3 region: CSAPIGDADTQYF. CDR3 DNA sequence: TGCAGTGCTCCCATCGGGGACGCAGATACGCAGTATTTT.

This clonotype came up a few times. The chain employs TRBV5-1 and TRBJ1-5; D remains unclear. CDR1 and CDR2 from the germline V gene are SGHRS and YFSETQ. Trimming stripped 5 bases from V and 7 bases from J, with 13 bases between. CDR3 size: 13 residues. CDR3 loop: CASSSGTEQPQHF. CDR3 coding DNA: TGCGCCAGCAGTTCAGGCACTGAACAGCCCCAGCATTTT.

The rearrangement joins TRBV4-3 to TRBJ2-7, with 10 bases that match TRBD2. CDR1 is LGHNA and CDR2 is YSLEER in the germline V gene. Trimming removed 5 bases from V and 6 bases from J; junction bases left unmatched: 13. This CDR3 has 16 amino acids. CDR3 DNA: TGCGCCAGCAGCTCCACAAGATACGCTAGCGGGAGCGAGCAGTACTTC. This encodes CASSSTRYASGSEQYF.

The rearrangement links TRBV24-1 to TRBJ2-1; perhaps TRBD1 as D (6 bases). The CDR3 loop spans 14 amino acids. Trimming cost V 4 bases and J 5 bases, with 11 bases left between them. The V gene's germline CDR1 is KGHDR and CDR2 SFDVKD. CDR3 sequence (DNA): TGTGCCACCAGTGAAACCGGGACACACAATGAGCAGTTCTTC. Its translation is CATSETGTHNEQFF.

The chain joins TRBV6-5 to TRBJ2-4; 9 bases align to TRBD1. The CDR3 runs to 15 residues. Trimming at V came to 1 base and at J to 8 bases, leaving 6 bases not matched to a gene. Germline CDR1 is MNHEY and CDR2 is SVGAGI. The chain's CDR3 is CASSYLGQGQDIQYF. The CDR3 DNA sequence: TGTGCCAGCAGTTACTTGGGACAGGGTCAAGACATTCAGTACTTC.

The chain combines TRBV12-3 or TRBV12-4 with TRBJ2-1; 9 bases align to TRBD1. With 7 bases clipped from V and 6 bases from J, the junction kept 7 bases outside the gene matches. This CDR3 has 14 amino acids. The CDR3 loop reads CASTVQGARNEQFF. CDR3 bases: TGTGCCAGCACAGTACAGGGGGCGCGCAATGAGCAGTTCTTC.

This clonotype has only a few counts. This rearrangement joins TRBV20-1 to TRBJ2-5; 10 bases align to TRBD2. The junction had 9 bases not matched to a gene; V was cut back by 3 bases and J by 2 bases. CDR3 length: 16 residues. Germline V CDR1 and CDR2: DFQATT, SNEGSKA (reference sequence). The CDR3 coding sequence is TGCAGTGCTAGGGAATGGACTAGCGGACTACAAGAGACCCAGTACTTC. Translated: CSAREWTSGLQETQYF.

V is TRBV20-1 and J is TRBJ2-2; D gene uncertain. The CDR3 covers 12 residues. The V end lost 6 bases, the J end lost 3 bases, and 8 bases lay between the germline ends. Germline CDR1 DFQATT, CDR2 SNEGSKA (reference sequence). CDR3 amino acids: CSALSYTGELFF. CDR3 DNA: TGCAGTGCCCTGAGCTACACCGGGGAGCTGTTTTTT.

The rearrangement links TRBV5-6 to TRBJ1-6; the D gene is possibly TRBD1 (5 bases). The CDR3 is 13 amino acids. Trimming removed 3 bases at V and 9 bases at J, with 10 bases between. Germline V lookup: CDR1 SGHDT, CDR2 YYEEEE. The CDR3 sequence: CASSWGRSSPLHF. In nucleotides, the CDR3 is TGTGCCAGCAGCTGGGGGAGGTCTTCACCCCTCCACTTT.